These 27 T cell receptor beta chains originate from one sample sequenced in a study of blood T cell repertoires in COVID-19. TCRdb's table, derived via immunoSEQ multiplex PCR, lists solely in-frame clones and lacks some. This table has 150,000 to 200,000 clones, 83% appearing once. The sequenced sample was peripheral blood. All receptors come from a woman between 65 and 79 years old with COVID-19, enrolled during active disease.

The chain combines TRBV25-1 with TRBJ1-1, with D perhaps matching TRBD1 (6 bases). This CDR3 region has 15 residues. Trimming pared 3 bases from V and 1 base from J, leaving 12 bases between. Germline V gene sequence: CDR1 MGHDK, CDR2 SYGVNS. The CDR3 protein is CASSDGTLGNTEAFF. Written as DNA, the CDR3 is TGTGCCAGCAGTGACGGGACACTTGGGAACACTGAAGCTTTCTTT.

This chain's CDR3 is CASSQVGGWVEQYF. CDR3 nucleotide sequence: TGTGCCAGCAGCCAAGTCGGGGGGTGGGTCGAGCAGTACTTC. The genes are TRBV3-1 (or the pseudogene TRBV3-2) and TRBJ2-7, with 7 bases that match TRBD2. Germline V CDR1 and CDR2: LGHDT, YNNKEL (reference sequence). V was clipped by 1 base and J by 6 bases; unmatched bases: 6. The CDR3 runs 14 residues.

The CDR3 sequence is CASRRTGLVVDEKLFF. DNA of the CDR3: TGTGCCAGCAGGAGGACAGGGCTCGTAGTCGACGAAAAACTGTTTTTT. The rearrangement uses TRBV27 and TRBJ1-4, with 8 bases lining up with TRBD1. The V and J ends lost 6 bases and 8 bases, in that order; junction bases with no gene match: 14. This CDR3 contains 16 residues. Germline lookup yields CDR1 MNHEY and CDR2 SMNVEV (reference sequence).

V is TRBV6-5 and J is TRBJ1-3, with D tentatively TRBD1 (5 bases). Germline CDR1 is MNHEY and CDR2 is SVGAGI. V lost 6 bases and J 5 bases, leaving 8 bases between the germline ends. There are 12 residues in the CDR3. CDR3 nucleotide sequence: TGTGCCAGCAGCCAGGACAGAAACACCATATATTTT. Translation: CASSQDRNTIYF.

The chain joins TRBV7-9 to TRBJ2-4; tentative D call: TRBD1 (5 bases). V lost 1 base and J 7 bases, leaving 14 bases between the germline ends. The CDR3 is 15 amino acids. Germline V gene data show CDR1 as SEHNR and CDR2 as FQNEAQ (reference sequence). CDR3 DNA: TGTGCCAGCAGCTTAGGGATATCAGGGATTAACATTCAGTACTTC. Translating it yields CASSLGISGINIQYF.

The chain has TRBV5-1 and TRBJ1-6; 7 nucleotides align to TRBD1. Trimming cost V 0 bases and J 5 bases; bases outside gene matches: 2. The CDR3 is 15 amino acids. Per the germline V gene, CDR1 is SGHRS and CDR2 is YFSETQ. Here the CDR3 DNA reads TGCGCCAGCAGCTTGGAAGGGACAGATAATTCACCCCTCCACTTT. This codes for CASSLEGTDNSPLHF.

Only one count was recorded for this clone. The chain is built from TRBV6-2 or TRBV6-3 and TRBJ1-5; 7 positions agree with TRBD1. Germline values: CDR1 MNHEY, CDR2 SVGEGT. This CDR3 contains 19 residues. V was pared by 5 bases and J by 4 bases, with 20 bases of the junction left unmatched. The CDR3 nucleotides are TGTGCCAGCAGTCCACCCCAATACAGGGGACGGAGTGCGAATCAGCCCCAGCATTTT. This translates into CASSPPQYRGRSANQPQHF.

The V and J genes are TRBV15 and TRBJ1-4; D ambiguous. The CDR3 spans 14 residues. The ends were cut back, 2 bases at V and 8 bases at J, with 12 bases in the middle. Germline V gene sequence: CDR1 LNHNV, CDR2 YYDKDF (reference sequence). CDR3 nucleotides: TGTGCCACCAGCAGACAGAGGGAGGGCGAAAAACTGTTTTTT. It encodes CATSRQREGEKLFF. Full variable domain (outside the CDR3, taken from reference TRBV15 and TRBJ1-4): DAMVIQNPRYQVTQFGKPVTLSCSQTLNHNVMYWYQQKSSQAPKLLFHYYDKDFNNEADTPDNFQSRRPNTSFCFLDIRSPGLGDTAMYLCATSRQREGEKLFFGSGTQLSVL.

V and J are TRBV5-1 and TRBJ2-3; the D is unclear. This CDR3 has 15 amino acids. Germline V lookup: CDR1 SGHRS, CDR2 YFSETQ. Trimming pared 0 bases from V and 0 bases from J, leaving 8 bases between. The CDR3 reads CASSLVEKSTDTQYF. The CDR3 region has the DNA TGCGCCAGCAGCTTGGTAGAGAAGAGCACAGATACGCAGTATTTT.

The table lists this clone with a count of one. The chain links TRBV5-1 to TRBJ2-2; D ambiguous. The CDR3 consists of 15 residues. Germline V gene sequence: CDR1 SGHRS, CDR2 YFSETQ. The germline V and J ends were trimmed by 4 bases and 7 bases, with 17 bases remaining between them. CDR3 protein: CASSSNPRENGELFF. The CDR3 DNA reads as TGCGCCAGCAGCAGTAACCCCCGCGAGAACGGGGAGCTGTTTTTT. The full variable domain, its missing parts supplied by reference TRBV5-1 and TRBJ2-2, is KAGVTQTPRYLIKTRGQQVTLSCSPISGHRSVSWYQQTPGQGLQFLFEYFSETQRNKGNFPGRFSGRQFSNSRSEMNVSTLELGDSALYLCASSSNPRENGELFFGEGSRLTVL.

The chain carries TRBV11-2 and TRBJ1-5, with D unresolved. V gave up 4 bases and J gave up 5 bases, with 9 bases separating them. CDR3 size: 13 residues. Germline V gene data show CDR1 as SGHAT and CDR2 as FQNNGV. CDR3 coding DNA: TGTGCCAGCAGCTCCTCCTTAGATCAGCCCCAGCATTTT. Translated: CASSSSLDQPQHF.

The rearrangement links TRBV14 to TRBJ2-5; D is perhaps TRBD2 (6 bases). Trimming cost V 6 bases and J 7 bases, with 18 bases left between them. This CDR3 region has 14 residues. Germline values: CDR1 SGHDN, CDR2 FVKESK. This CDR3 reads CASSPWGGGGTQYF. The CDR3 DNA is TGTGCCAGCAGTCCTTGGGGAGGAGGAGGGACCCAGTACTTC.

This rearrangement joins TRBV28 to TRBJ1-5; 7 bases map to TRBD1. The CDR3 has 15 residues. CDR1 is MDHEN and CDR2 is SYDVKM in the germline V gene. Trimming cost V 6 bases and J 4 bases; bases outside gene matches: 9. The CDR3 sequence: CASRLLTGLNQPQHF. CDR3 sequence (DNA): TGTGCCAGCAGGCTTTTGACAGGGCTTAATCAGCCCCAGCATTTT.

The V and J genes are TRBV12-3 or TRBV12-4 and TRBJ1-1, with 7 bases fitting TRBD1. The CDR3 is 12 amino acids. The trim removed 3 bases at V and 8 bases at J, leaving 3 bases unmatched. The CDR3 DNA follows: TGTGCCAGCAGTTTGACAGGGTCGGAAGCTTTCTTT. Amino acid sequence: CASSLTGSEAFF.

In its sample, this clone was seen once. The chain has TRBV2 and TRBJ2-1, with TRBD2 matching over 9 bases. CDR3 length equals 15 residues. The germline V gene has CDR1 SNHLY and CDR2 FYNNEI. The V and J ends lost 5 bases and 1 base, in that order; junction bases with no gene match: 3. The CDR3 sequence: CASSLSGRSYNEQFF. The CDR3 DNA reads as TGTGCCAGCAGTCTTAGCGGGAGATCCTACAATGAGCAGTTCTTC.

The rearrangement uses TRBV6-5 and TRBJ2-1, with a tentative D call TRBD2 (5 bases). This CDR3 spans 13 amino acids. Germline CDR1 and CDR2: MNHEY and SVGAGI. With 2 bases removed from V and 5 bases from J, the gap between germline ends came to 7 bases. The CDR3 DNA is TGTGCCAGCAGTTACGCGGGTAACAATGAGCAGTTCTTC. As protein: CASSYAGNNEQFF.

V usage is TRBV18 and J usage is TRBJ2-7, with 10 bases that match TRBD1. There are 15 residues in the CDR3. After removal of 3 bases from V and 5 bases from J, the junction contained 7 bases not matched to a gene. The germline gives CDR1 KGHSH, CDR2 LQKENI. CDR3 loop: CASSPGDRGKDEQYF. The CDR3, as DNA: TGTGCCAGCTCACCCGGGGACAGGGGAAAAGACGAGCAGTACTTC.

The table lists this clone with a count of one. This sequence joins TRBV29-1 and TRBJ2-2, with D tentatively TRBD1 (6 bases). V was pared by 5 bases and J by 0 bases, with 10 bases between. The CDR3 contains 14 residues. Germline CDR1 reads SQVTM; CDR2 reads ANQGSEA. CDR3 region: CSVHGTSNTGELFF. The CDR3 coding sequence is TGCAGCGTTCACGGGACATCGAACACCGGGGAGCTGTTTTTT.

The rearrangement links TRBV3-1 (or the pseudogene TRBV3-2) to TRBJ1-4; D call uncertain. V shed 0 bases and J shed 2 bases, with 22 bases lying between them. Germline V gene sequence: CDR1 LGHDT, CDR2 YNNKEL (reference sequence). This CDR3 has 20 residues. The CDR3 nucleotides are TGTGCCAGCAGCCAAGAGATCGCACAGAGCCCCGGCGAGACTAATGAAAAACTGTTTTTT. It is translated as CASSQEIAQSPGETNEKLFF.

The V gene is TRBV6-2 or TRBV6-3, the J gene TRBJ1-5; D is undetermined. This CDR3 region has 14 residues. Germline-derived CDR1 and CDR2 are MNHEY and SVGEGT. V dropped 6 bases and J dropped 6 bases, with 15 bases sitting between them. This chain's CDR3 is CASSLQARFQPQHF. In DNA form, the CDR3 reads TGTGCCAGCAGCCTTCAGGCCCGGTTTCAGCCCCAGCATTTT.

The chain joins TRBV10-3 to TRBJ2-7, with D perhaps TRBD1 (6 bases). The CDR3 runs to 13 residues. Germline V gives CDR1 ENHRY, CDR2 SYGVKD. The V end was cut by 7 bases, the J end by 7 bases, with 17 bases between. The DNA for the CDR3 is TGTGCCATCAAGAATGCAGGGGTAGGGGAGCAGTACTTC. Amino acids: CAIKNAGVGEQYF.

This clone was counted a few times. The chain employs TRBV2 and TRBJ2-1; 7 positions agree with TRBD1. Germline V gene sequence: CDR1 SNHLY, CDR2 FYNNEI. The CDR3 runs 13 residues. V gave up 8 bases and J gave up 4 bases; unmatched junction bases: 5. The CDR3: CASGRTGYNEQFF. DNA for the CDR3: TGTGCCAGCGGACGGACAGGTTACAATGAGCAGTTCTTC.

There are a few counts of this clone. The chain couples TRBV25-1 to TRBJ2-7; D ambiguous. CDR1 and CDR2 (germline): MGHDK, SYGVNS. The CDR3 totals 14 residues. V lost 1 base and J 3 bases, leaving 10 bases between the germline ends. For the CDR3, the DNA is TGTGCCAGCAGTGAATCACGGTCTTACTACGAGCAGTACTTC. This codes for CASSESRSYYEQYF.

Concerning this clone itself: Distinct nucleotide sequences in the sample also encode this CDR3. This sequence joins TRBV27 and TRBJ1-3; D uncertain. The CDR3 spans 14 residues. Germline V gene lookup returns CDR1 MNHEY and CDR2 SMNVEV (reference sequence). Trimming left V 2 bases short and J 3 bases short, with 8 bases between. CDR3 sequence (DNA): TGTGCCAGCAGTTTAACTGCAGGTGGAAACACCATATATTTT. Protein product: CASSLTAGGNTIYF.

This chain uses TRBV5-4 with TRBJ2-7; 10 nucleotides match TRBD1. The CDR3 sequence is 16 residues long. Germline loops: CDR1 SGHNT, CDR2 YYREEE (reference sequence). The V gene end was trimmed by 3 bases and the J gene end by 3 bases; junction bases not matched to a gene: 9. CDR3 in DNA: TGTGCCAGCAGCTCACAGACAGGGGGCCAGCGCTACGAGCAGTACTTC. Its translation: CASSSQTGGQRYEQYF.

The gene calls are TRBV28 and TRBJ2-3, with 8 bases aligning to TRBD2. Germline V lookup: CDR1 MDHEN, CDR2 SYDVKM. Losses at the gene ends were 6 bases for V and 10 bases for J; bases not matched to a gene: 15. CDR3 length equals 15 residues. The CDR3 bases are TGTGCCAGCAGCCGGACCGGGACTAGGGCAAAAGCGCAGTATTTT. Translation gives CASSRTGTRAKAQYF.

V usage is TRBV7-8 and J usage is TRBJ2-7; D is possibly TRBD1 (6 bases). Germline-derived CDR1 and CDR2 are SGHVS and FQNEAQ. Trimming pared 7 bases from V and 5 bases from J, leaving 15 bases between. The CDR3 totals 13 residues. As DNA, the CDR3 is TGTGCCAGCACAGGGGTTATATACCACGAGCAGTACTTC. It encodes CASTGVIYHEQYF. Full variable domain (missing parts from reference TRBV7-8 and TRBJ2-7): GAGVSQSPRYKVAKRGQDVALRCDPISGHVSLFWYQQALGQGPEFLTYFQNEAQLDKSGLPSDRFFAERPEGSVSTLKIQRTQQEDSAVYLCASTGVIYHEQYFGPGTRLTVT.